Included here is one TCR beta chain sequence, with context. No antigen is known for it. The authors divided CD4+ cells into CD45RA+ naive and CD45RA-negative memory subsets. This sample is part of a study of shared clonotypes between healthy human individuals. Whole-study context: A donor's plate count was three for CD4 naive and three for CD4 memory; CD8 naive had two and CD8 memory one. Overall study results and limits: How much donors shared clonotypes was expected to be affected by sequencing depth.

This table comes from immunoSEQ multiplex PCR, and its TCRdb copy is limited to in-frame clones, with some not included. This sample has some 200,000 clones, with about 69% found just once. Looked up from germline, CDR1 is SNHLY and CDR2 is FYNNEI. Between the trimmed V and J ends, which lost 6 bases and 6 bases, there was a span of 20 bases. The CDR3 extends over 15 amino acids. Sequencing was performed on memory CD4+ T cells sorted from blood. Subset reported: CD45RA-negative fraction. The receptor's source is a man aged 25 to 40 in good health. The V gene is TRBV2, the J gene TRBJ1-2; the D gene is possibly TRBD1 (5 bases). CDR3 loop: CASSPTRAGFDGYTF. CDR3 DNA: TGTGCCAGCAGCCCCACGAGGGCAGGGTTCGATGGCTACACCTTC.